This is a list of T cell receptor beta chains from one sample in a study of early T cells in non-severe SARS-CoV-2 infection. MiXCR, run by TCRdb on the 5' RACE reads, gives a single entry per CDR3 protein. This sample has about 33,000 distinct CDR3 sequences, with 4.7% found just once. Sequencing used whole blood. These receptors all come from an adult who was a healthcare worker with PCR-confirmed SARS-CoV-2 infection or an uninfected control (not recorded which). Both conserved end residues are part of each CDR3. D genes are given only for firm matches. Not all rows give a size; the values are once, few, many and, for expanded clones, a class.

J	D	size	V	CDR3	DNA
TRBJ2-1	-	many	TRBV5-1	CASSLVYNEQFF	TGCGCCAGCAGCTTGGTCTACAATGAGCAGTTCTTC
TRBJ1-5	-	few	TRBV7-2	CASSLAQGLNQPQHF	TGTGCCAGCAGCTTAGCACAAGGGCTGAATCAGCCCCAGCATTTT
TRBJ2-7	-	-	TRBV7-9	CASSSLTTGQYF	TGTGCCAGCAGCTCTTTGACGACAGGGCAGTACTTC
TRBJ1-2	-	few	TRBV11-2	CASSLDRTRGYTF	TGTGCCAGCAGCTTAGATCGAACAAGGGGCTACACCTTC
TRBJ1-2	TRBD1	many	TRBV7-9	CASSLWNRGDYGYTF	TGTGCCAGCAGCTTATGGAACAGGGGAGACTATGGCTACACCTTC
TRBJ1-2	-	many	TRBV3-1	CASSRTGDYGYTF	TGTGCCAGCAGCCGGACGGGGGACTATGGCTACACCTTC
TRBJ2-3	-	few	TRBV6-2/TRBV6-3	CASSSDWSATDTQYF	TGTGCCAGCAGTTCCGACTGGTCAGCCACAGATACGCAGTATTTT
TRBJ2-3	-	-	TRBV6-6	CASSYYSDTQYF	TGTGCCAGCAGTTATTACTCAGATACGCAGTATTTT
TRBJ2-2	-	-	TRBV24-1	CATSPGTGELFF	TGTGCCACCAGTCCTGGGACCGGGGAGCTGTTTTTT
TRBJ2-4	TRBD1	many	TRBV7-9	CASSLVSGQGCYF	TGTGCCAGCAGCTTAGTTTCAGGACAGGGATGTTACTTC
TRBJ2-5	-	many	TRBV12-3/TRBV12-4	CASSLGQGKGPQETQYF	TGTGCCAGCAGTTTGGGGCAGGGCAAAGGACCCCAAGAGACCCAGTACTTC
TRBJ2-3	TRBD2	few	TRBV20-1	CSARGFIAGIPDTQYF	TGCAGTGCTAGGGGCTTTATAGCGGGGATACCAGATACGCAGTATTTT
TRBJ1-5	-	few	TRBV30	CAWSGLSSNQPQHF	TGTGCCTGGAGTGGGCTGTCTAGCAATCAGCCCCAGCATTTT
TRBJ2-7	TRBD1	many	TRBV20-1	CSAGTGLYEQYF	TGCAGTGCCGGGACAGGACTCTACGAGCAGTACTTC
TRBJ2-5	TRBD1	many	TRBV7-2	CASSLVPETGKTQYF	TGTGCCAGCAGCTTAGTTCCGGAGACAGGGAAGACCCAGTACTTC
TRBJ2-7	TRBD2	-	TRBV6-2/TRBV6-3	CASSHSGGVPEQYF	TGTGCCAGCAGTCACAGCGGGGGGGTACCCGAGCAGTACTTC
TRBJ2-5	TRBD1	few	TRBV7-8	CASSRTGAETQYF	TGTGCCAGCAGCCGGACAGGGGCGGAGACCCAGTACTTC